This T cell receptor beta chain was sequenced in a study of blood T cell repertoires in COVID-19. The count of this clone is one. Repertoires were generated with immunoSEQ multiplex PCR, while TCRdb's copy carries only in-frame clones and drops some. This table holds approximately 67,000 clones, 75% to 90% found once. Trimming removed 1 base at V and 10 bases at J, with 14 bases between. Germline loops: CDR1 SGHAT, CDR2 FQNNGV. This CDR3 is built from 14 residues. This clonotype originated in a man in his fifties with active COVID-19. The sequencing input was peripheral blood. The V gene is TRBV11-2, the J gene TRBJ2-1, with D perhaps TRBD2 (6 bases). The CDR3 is CASSLALTSREQFF. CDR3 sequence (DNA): TGTGCCAGCAGCTTAGCGTTGACTAGTCGAGAGCAGTTCTTC.